This TCR beta chain was sequenced during a study of blood T cell repertoires in COVID-19. Background on the study: The United States, Italy and Spain supplied acute and convalescent COVID-19 samples. T cells, B-cell-depleted T cells, or PBMCs supplied cDNA or gDNA.

Original methodology: Cell counts per sample came from amplifying reference gene primers. TCRdb's table, derived via immunoSEQ multiplex PCR, lists solely in-frame clones and lacks some. That table supplies the V and J calls and clone size; D and trimming were determined from the DNA. The sample comprises 150,000 or so clones, around 85% of which are singletons, and 5% rests with the top ten. V was trimmed by 6 bases and J by 2 bases, leaving 14 bases between them. CDR1 is SGHVS, CDR2 FQNEAQ, per germline. The CDR3 length is 14 residues. The TCR comes from a human donor in a cohort sampled during active COVID-19. The chain is built from TRBV7-8 and TRBJ2-7, with a possible D match to TRBD2 (5 bases). Sequenced: peripheral blood. The CDR3 DNA is TGTGCCAGCAGTAAGCAGCGGATCCCCTACGAGCAGTACTTC. This sequence encodes CASSKQRIPYEQYF.